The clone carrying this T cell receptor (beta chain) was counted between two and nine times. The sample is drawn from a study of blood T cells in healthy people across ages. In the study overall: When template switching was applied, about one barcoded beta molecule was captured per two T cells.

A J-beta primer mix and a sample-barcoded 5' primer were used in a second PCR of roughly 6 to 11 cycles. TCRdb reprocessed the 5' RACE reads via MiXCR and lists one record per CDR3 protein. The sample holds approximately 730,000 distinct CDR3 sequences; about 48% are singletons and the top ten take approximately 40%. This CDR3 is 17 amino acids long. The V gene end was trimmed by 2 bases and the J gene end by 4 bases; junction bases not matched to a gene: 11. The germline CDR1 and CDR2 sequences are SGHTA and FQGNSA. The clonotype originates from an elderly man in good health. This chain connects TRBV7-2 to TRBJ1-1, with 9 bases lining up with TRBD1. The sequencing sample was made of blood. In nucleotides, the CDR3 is TGTGCCAGCAGCTTATTCCGGACAGGGGTTCGTGGCACTGAAGCTTTCTTT. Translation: CASSLFRTGVRGTEAFF.